Presented here are 14 T cell receptor beta chains from one specimen sequenced in a study of CD8+ T cells in alopecia areata (dated by TCRdb to 2016 to 2018). The method was the immunoSEQ multiplex PCR assay. For TCR sequencing, RNA was extracted from every sample and reverse transcribed into cDNA to serve as template. The table was pulled from immuneACCESS by TCRdb, which kept in-frame rearrangements only. Such tables lose some clones; where checked, under half of the loss comes from unresolved V genes, and the rest has no known cause. Counted in this sample were 200,000 to 250,000 clones; roughly 64% of them appeared once. The ten largest clonotypes hold around 4.3% of the sample. Interpreted using the paper, the time point label stands for: about 4 weeks on oral tofacitinib. The treatment or condition label here, explained by the study, means: oral pan-JAK inhibitor, 5-10 mg twice daily. The material sequenced was CD4+ T cells sorted from blood, taken at week 4, from a patient treated with tofacitinib. Source of these receptors: a human donor with alopecia areata.

V is TRBV30 and J is TRBJ2-5, with D possibly matching TRBD2 (5 bases). V lost 2 bases and J lost 5, with 12 bases in between. The CDR3 totals 13 residues. The V gene's germline CDR1 is GTSNPN and CDR2 SVGIG (reference sequence). CDR3 coding DNA: TGTGCCTGGAGTCGAGGAGGTTGGGAGACCCAGTACTTC. Encoded protein: CAWSRGGWETQYF.

The chain links TRBV7-9 to TRBJ1-2, with D possibly TRBD1 on 6 matching bases. Deletions cut 0 bases from V and 3 bases from J, with 8 bases between. The CDR3 loop spans 14 amino acids. Germline CDR1 is SEHNR and CDR2 is FQNEAQ (reference sequence). The CDR3 DNA sequence: TGTGCCAGCAGCTTAGCAGGGGGAGACTATGGCTACACCTTC. The encoded protein is CASSLAGGDYGYTF.

The chain has TRBV7-2 and TRBJ2-5, with a tentative D call TRBD2 (6 bases). Germline lookup yields CDR1 SGHTA and CDR2 FQGNSA. V lost 7 bases and J lost 5, with 14 bases in between. The CDR3 loop spans 13 amino acids. Here the CDR3 reads CASTRDFRETQYF. CDR3 sequence (DNA): TGTGCCAGCACCAGGGACTTTCGGGAGACCCAGTACTTC.

This rearrangement joins TRBV7-2 to TRBJ2-2; 8 positions agree with TRBD2. CDR3 length: 19 amino acids. The germline V gene has CDR1 SGHTA and CDR2 FQGNSA. The V and J ends lost 1 base and 2 bases, in that order; junction bases with no gene match: 12. CDR3 DNA sequence: TGTGCCAGCAGCTTAGGGGCGGGACTAGTGAAACCCAACACCGGGGAGCTGTTTTTT. It translates to CASSLGAGLVKPNTGELFF.

This clone was found a few times. The chain combines TRBV18 with TRBJ1-2; D remains ambiguous. The CDR3 covers 15 residues. Trimming took 0 bases from V and 0 from J, leaving 8 bases between them. CDR1 KGHSH and CDR2 LQKENI come from the germline V gene. CDR3 nucleotide sequence: TGTGCCAGCTCACCACCGAGTCGAGCTAACTATGGCTACACCTTC. Translated: CASSPPSRANYGYTF. Variable domain in full (rest from reference TRBV18 and TRBJ1-2): NAGVMQNPRHLVRRRGQEARLRCSPMKGHSHVYWYRQLPEEGLKFMVYLQKENIIDESGMPKERFSAEFPKEGPSILRIQQVVRGDSAAYFCASSPPSRANYGYTFGSGTRLTVV.

The CDR3 loop reads CASNPDGAEGYTF. DNA for the CDR3: TGTGCCAGCAACCCAGACGGTGCGGAAGGCTACACCTTC. The chain couples TRBV2 to TRBJ1-2, with D hard to call. Trimming pared 7 bases from V and 8 bases from J, leaving 17 bases between. Per the germline V gene, CDR1 is SNHLY and CDR2 is FYNNEI. The CDR3 has 13 amino acids.

The J gene is TRBJ2-3, the V gene TRBV2; possible D gene TRBD1, 5 bases. The length of the CDR3 is 12 residues. From germline, CDR1 is SNHLY and CDR2 FYNNEI. Trimming removed 6 bases at V and 6 bases at J, with 10 bases between. The CDR3 nucleotides read TGTGCCAGCAGCTATAACAGGGATACGCAGTATTTT. This codes for CASSYNRDTQYF.

The chain uses TRBV2 and TRBJ2-2; D is possibly TRBD2 (5 bases). The CDR3 spans 12 residues. With 4 bases removed from V and 7 bases from J, the gap between germline ends came to 7 bases. CDR1 is SNHLY, CDR2 FYNNEI, per germline. The CDR3 DNA reads TGTGCCAGCAGTGCCGGGGTCGGGGAGCTGTTTTTT. It yields the protein CASSAGVGELFF.

V usage is TRBV4-3 and J usage is TRBJ2-7; D is possibly TRBD1 or TRBD2 (5 bases each). Between the trimmed V and J ends, which lost 3 bases and 2 bases, there was a span of 11 bases. The germline CDR1 and CDR2 sequences are LGHNA and YSLEER. This CDR3 is 14 amino acids long. The CDR3 nucleotides read TGCGCCAGCAGCCACTCACCGGGGCCCTACGAGCAGTACTTC. Translation gives CASSHSPGPYEQYF.

The chain recombines TRBV30 with TRBJ2-1; D is unresolved. This CDR3 is built from 11 residues. Trimming shortened V by 3 bases and J by 11 bases, and 11 bases separated the two germline ends. Germline V lookup: CDR1 GTSNPN, CDR2 SVGIG (reference sequence). The CDR3 DNA is TGTGCCTGGAGGGTTGGGCGGAAGCAGTTCTTC. This codes for CAWRVGRKQFF.

V is TRBV2 and J is TRBJ1-1; no definite D call. Trimming removed 6 bases at V and 0 bases at J, with 11 bases between. There are 14 residues in the CDR3. Germline assignment: CDR1 SNHLY and CDR2 FYNNEI. As DNA, the CDR3 is TGTGCCAGCAGGCCGGGATCTATGAACACTGAAGCTTTCTTT. Encoded protein: CASRPGSMNTEAFF.

The CDR3 loop reads CAWSVQAGQPQHF. The DNA for the CDR3 is TGTGCCTGGAGTGTACAGGCGGGTCAGCCCCAGCATTTT. The chain combines TRBV30 with TRBJ1-5, with a possible D match to TRBD1 (5 bases). V was pared by 0 bases and J by 6 bases, with 9 bases between. The CDR3 has 13 residues. Germline-derived CDR1 and CDR2 are GTSNPN and SVGIG (reference sequence).

In its sample, this clone was seen once. The chain uses TRBV6-5 and TRBJ1-3; no reliable D call. V dropped 2 bases and J dropped 2 bases, with 7 bases sitting between them. Germline V gives CDR1 MNHEY, CDR2 SVGAGI. The CDR3 length is 14 residues. CDR3 in DNA: TGTGCCAGCAGTTACCGGGCCGCTGGAAACACCATATATTTT. Its protein product is CASSYRAAGNTIYF.

This sequence joins TRBV30 and TRBJ2-7; 9 positions match TRBD1. Germline trimming cut 4 bases from V and 3 bases from J; bases unmatched to any gene: 4. This CDR3 has 13 residues. Germline assignment: CDR1 GTSNPN and CDR2 SVGIG (reference sequence). The CDR3 DNA sequence: TGTGCCTGGAACCGACAGGGGGGCTACGAGCAGTACTTC. Translation gives CAWNRQGGYEQYF.